These 30 T cell receptor beta chains came from one sample sequenced in a study of blood T cell repertoires in COVID-19. The method was immunoSEQ multiplex PCR; TCRdb's version includes in-frame clones alone and lacks a portion of them. The sample records around 450,000 clones, roughly 87% being singletons. Source material: PBMCs or T cells enriched from blood (not recorded which). Receptors originate from a woman younger than 30 who had recovered from COVID-19.

On this clone: Additional DNA sequences in this sample encode the identical CDR3. The rearrangement links TRBV27 to TRBJ2-7; 8 positions match TRBD1. Germline CDR1 reads MNHEY; CDR2 reads SMNVEV (reference sequence). Unmatched junction bases numbered 5, after V lost 4 bases and J lost 0 bases. This CDR3 has 15 residues. The CDR3 sequence is CASSSLGTGSYEQYF. CDR3 nucleotides: TGTGCCAGCAGTTCCTTAGGGACAGGCTCCTACGAGCAGTACTTC.

V is TRBV10-3 and J is TRBJ2-1, with a weak D call TRBD1 (5 bases). Between the trimmed V and J ends, which lost 6 bases and 9 bases, there was a span of 15 bases. CDR3 size: 13 residues. Germline V CDR1 and CDR2: ENHRY, SYGVKD. CDR3 sequence (DNA): TGTGCCATCAGCTCAGGGTATTGGGGTGAGCAGTTCTTC. Its protein product is CAISSGYWGEQFF.

The chain has TRBV9 and TRBJ1-1; possible D gene TRBD1, 5 bases. Trimming removed 0 bases at V and 3 bases at J, with 9 bases between. Germline CDR1 reads SGDLS; CDR2 reads YYNGEE. The CDR3 covers 14 residues. The CDR3 reads CASSVGDLDTEAFF. DNA of the CDR3: TGTGCCAGCAGCGTAGGGGACTTGGACACTGAAGCTTTCTTT.

The rearrangement joins TRBV29-1 to TRBJ1-5; TRBD1 matches at 7 bases. CDR1 SQVTM and CDR2 ANQGSEA come from the germline V gene. CDR3 size: 13 residues. J was trimmed by 1 base and V by 8 bases; bases with no gene match: 5. The CDR3 DNA reads as TGCAGCACCTTGACAGGGAGCAATCAGCCCCAGCATTTT. Protein sequence: CSTLTGSNQPQHF.

This clone was counted once. CDR3 nucleotide sequence: TGTGCCAGCAGCCAAGAACAGGGTGAATATGTTAACTATGGCTACACCTTC. Its translation: CASSQEQGEYVNYGYTF. J is TRBJ1-2 and V is TRBV4-2; maybe TRBD1 (6 bases). Germline V gives CDR1 LGHNA, CDR2 YNFKEQ. The CDR3 is 17 residues long. V was trimmed by 0 bases and J by 1 base, leaving 15 bases between them.

This clone occurred a few times. The chain is built from TRBV5-1 and TRBJ1-4; 8 nucleotides match TRBD1. Germline CDR1 and CDR2: SGHRS and YFSETQ. Germline trimming cut 0 bases from V and 8 bases from J; bases unmatched to any gene: 3. The CDR3 length is 14 residues. CDR3 sequence (DNA): TGCGCCAGCAGCTTGGGACAGGGGAAGGAAAAACTGTTTTTT. This translates into CASSLGQGKEKLFF.

Written as DNA, the CDR3 is TGCGCCAGCAGCCCCTCCACTAGCGGGGGGTCCATTTCCTACGAGCAGTACTTC. This encodes CASSPSTSGGSISYEQYF. The chain employs TRBV5-1 and TRBJ2-7; 12 nucleotides agree with TRBD2. This CDR3 has 18 residues. Germline trimming cut 4 bases from V and 1 base from J; bases unmatched to any gene: 12. Germline V gene sequence: CDR1 SGHRS, CDR2 YFSETQ.

The chain links TRBV5-4 to TRBJ1-1, with TRBD1 identical over 7 bases. V shed 4 bases and J 2 bases; nucleotides not matched to a gene: 8. This CDR3 region has 15 residues. The germline V gene has CDR1 SGHNT and CDR2 YYREEE (reference sequence). The CDR3 sequence is CASSLTGIGNTEAFF. CDR3 nucleotides: TGTGCCAGCAGCCTGACAGGGATCGGCAACACTGAAGCTTTCTTT.

This clone has just one count. The chain employs TRBV7-2 and TRBJ2-2; no reliable D call. The CDR3 runs to 13 residues. V was clipped by 2 bases and J by 8 bases, with 9 bases between them. In germline, CDR1 is SGHTA, CDR2 FQGNSA. CDR3 in amino acids: CASSLTQKGELFF. DNA of the CDR3: TGTGCCAGCAGCTTAACCCAGAAGGGGGAGCTGTTTTTT.

The rearrangement uses TRBV27 and TRBJ1-4; TRBD1 matches 9 bases. Per the germline V gene, CDR1 is MNHEY and CDR2 is SMNVEV (reference sequence). The CDR3 contains 13 residues. The trim removed 6 bases at V and 6 bases at J, leaving 2 bases unmatched. The CDR3 loop reads CASRGQGYEKLFF. CDR3 bases: TGTGCCAGCAGGGGACAGGGTTATGAAAAACTGTTTTTT.

The genes are TRBV18 and TRBJ1-6; 7 bases agree with TRBD1. The CDR3 spans 15 residues. Germline CDR1 KGHSH, CDR2 LQKENI. With 3 bases clipped from V and 8 bases from J, the junction kept 7 bases outside the gene matches. CDR3 sequence (DNA): TGTGCCAGCTCACCTACACCCACAGGGGATTCACCCCTCCACTTT. Translating it yields CASSPTPTGDSPLHF.

The genes are TRBV2 and TRBJ2-2; 7 nucleotides agree with TRBD2. CDR1 is SNHLY and CDR2 is FYNNEI in the germline V gene. Trimming at V came to 6 bases and at J to 3 bases, leaving 4 bases not matched to a gene. CDR3 size: 14 residues. The CDR3 is CASRGGIDTGELFF. CDR3 coding DNA: TGTGCCAGCAGGGGAGGGATTGACACCGGGGAGCTGTTTTTT.

V usage is TRBV28 and J usage is TRBJ2-1; 8 bases match TRBD1. This CDR3 has 16 amino acids. The germline CDR1 and CDR2 sequences are MDHEN and SYDVKM. The ends lost 4 bases at V and 3 bases at J; junction bases unmatched: 8. CDR3 nucleotides: TGTGCCAGCAGTTCTCCACCGGGACAGGTCTACAATGAGCAGTTCTTC. Translating it yields CASSSPPGQVYNEQFF.

The V call is TRBV5-5, the J call TRBJ2-7, with TRBD1 identical over 7 bases. The trim removed 0 bases at V and 1 base at J, leaving 4 bases unmatched. In germline, CDR1 is SGHKS, CDR2 YYEKEE (reference sequence). This CDR3 region has 15 residues. The DNA for the CDR3 is TGTGCCAGCAGCTTGGTGACAGGGTATTCCTACGAGCAGTACTTC. Its protein is CASSLVTGYSYEQYF.

The rearrangement uses TRBV30 and TRBJ1-6, with D maybe TRBD1 (5 bases). This CDR3 has 15 residues. Germline assignment: CDR1 GTSNPN and CDR2 SVGIG (reference sequence). V gave up 0 bases and J gave up 7 bases, with 13 bases separating them. The CDR3 region is CAWSVPGVLNSPLHF. The CDR3 nucleotides are TGTGCCTGGAGTGTACCGGGGGTTTTAAATTCACCCCTCCACTTT.

As for this clone: Different DNA sequences within this sample yield the same CDR3. The chain uses TRBV27 and TRBJ1-1; tentatively, D is TRBD1 (5 bases). CDR3 length: 13 amino acids. The germline CDR1 and CDR2 sequences are MNHEY and SMNVEV (reference sequence). Trimming removed 3 bases from V and 3 bases from J, with 8 bases in between. The CDR3 bases are TGTGCCAGCAGTTTGAGCAGGGACACTGAAGCTTTCTTT. The encoded protein is CASSLSRDTEAFF.

The chain links TRBV6-5 to TRBJ1-1, with 8 bases that match TRBD1. CDR1 is MNHEY, CDR2 SVGAGI, per germline. The CDR3 loop spans 14 amino acids. With 6 bases clipped from V and 1 base from J, the junction kept 4 bases outside the gene matches. CDR3 loop: CASRATGANTEAFF. CDR3 nucleotides: TGTGCCAGCAGGGCGACAGGGGCGAACACTGAAGCTTTCTTT.

V and J are TRBV7-6 and TRBJ1-1; TRBD1 might be the D (5 bases). CDR3 size: 15 residues. V shed 5 bases and J shed 0 bases, with 13 bases lying between them. Germline values: CDR1 SGHVS, CDR2 FNYEAQ. DNA of the CDR3: TGTGCCAGCAGCCGCTTTCTGGGGCTGAACACTGAAGCTTTCTTT. This translates into CASSRFLGLNTEAFF.

CDR3 sequence reads: CASSPTSGLNTETQYF. As DNA, the CDR3 is TGTGCCAGCAGCCCAACCTCGGGACTAAATACAGAGACCCAGTACTTC. The rearrangement joins TRBV7-2 to TRBJ2-5, with TRBD2 matching 7 bases. Germline-derived CDR1 and CDR2 are SGHTA and FQGNSA. This CDR3 spans 16 amino acids. The trim removed 5 bases at V and 4 bases at J, leaving 13 bases unmatched.

This chain links TRBV18 with TRBJ1-1; no reliable D call. From germline, CDR1 is KGHSH and CDR2 LQKENI. V was pared by 0 bases and J by 2 bases, with 16 bases between. CDR3 length equals 17 residues. The CDR3 reads CASSPPNYKGGNTEAFF. As DNA, the CDR3 is TGTGCCAGCTCACCACCGAATTACAAGGGAGGTAACACTGAAGCTTTCTTT.

The chain carries TRBV6-5 and TRBJ2-7, with 8 bases matching TRBD1. Per germline, CDR1 MNHEY and CDR2 SVGAGI. J lost 4 bases, V lost 11 bases, and 13 bases had no gene match. There are 14 residues in the CDR3. The DNA for the CDR3 is TGTGCCTCTGACCGGACAGGGCAAAGGTACGAGCAGTACTTC. Its translation is CASDRTGQRYEQYF.

The rearrangement uses TRBV7-9 and TRBJ2-1; tentatively, D is TRBD1 (6 bases). V was cut by 11 bases and J by 5 bases, with 16 bases left in between. The CDR3 contains 13 residues. Germline CDR1 SEHNR, CDR2 FQNEAQ (reference sequence). The CDR3 nucleotides are TGTGCCGCCTCCGGGCAGGGGAACAATGAGCAGTTCTTC. It specifies CAASGQGNNEQFF.

This clone was counted a few times. The sample contains more than one DNA sequence encoding this CDR3. The gene calls are TRBV4-1 and TRBJ1-3; 8 bases line up with TRBD1. From germline, CDR1 is MGHRA and CDR2 YSYEKL. Trimming at V came to 1 base and at J to 2 bases, leaving 7 bases not matched to a gene. CDR3 size: 17 residues. CDR3 sequence (DNA): TGCGCCAGCAGCCAAGGACTGACAGGGGTGACTGGAAACACCATATATTTT. Translating gives CASSQGLTGVTGNTIYF.

The V call is TRBV2, the J call TRBJ1-1, with TRBD1 matching 8 bases. After removal of 5 bases from V and 1 base from J, the junction contained 6 bases not matched to a gene. CDR1 SNHLY and CDR2 FYNNEI come from the germline V gene. This CDR3 comprises 15 residues. The CDR3 protein is CASSPAGGSNTEAFF. The DNA for the CDR3 is TGTGCCAGCAGTCCAGCAGGGGGCTCGAACACTGAAGCTTTCTTT.

The rearrangement joins TRBV27 to TRBJ2-5, with a weak D call TRBD2 (6 bases). Trimming shortened V by 6 bases and J by 3 bases, and 17 bases separated the two germline ends. Germline V gene lookup returns CDR1 MNHEY and CDR2 SMNVEV (reference sequence). The CDR3 contains 15 residues. CDR3 sequence: CASRPSAGTEETQYF. CDR3 DNA sequence: TGTGCCAGCAGGCCATCGGCGGGGACGGAAGAGACCCAGTACTTC.

V and J are TRBV30 and TRBJ2-2; 7 nucleotides align to TRBD1. CDR1 GTSNPN and CDR2 SVGIG come from the germline V gene (reference sequence). V lost 5 bases to trimming and J lost 3 bases; unmatched junction nucleotides: 3. This CDR3 comprises 13 residues. The CDR3 region has the DNA TGTGCCTGGGGGGACAGTTACACCGGGGAGCTGTTTTTT. This sequence encodes CAWGDSYTGELFF.

V and J are TRBV5-6 and TRBJ2-7, with TRBD1 matching over 9 bases. The CDR3 loop spans 16 amino acids. Unmatched junction bases numbered 18, after V lost 5 bases and J lost 9 bases. Germline loops: CDR1 SGHDT, CDR2 YYEEEE. The CDR3 nucleotides are TGTGCCAGCAGTCAAGGGCTGACAGGGGGAATCCCTCGGCAGTACTTC. Translation gives CASSQGLTGGIPRQYF.

Comments on this clone: Other DNA sequences in this specimen translate into the identical CDR3. The chain links TRBV18 to TRBJ1-1; tentatively, D is TRBD1 (5 bases). This CDR3 is built from 14 residues. Trimming left V 3 bases short and J 1 base short, with 9 bases between. The germline gives CDR1 KGHSH, CDR2 LQKENI. The CDR3 nucleotides are TGTGCCAGCTCACCGGGACTTCAGAACACTGAAGCTTTCTTT. Translation gives CASSPGLQNTEAFF. Full variable domain (rest looked up from reference TRBV18 and TRBJ1-1): NAGVMQNPRHLVRRRGQEARLRCSPMKGHSHVYWYRQLPEEGLKFMVYLQKENIIDESGMPKERFSAEFPKEGPSILRIQQVVRGDSAAYFCASSPGLQNTEAFFGQGTRLTVV.

The chain joins TRBV11-2 to TRBJ1-2, with 10 bases identical to TRBD1. J lost 5 bases, V lost 3 bases, and 9 bases had no gene match. The germline gives CDR1 SGHAT, CDR2 FQNNGV. The CDR3 runs to 16 residues. The CDR3 sequence is CASSFGGQGIGYGYTF. The CDR3 region has the DNA TGTGCCAGCAGCTTTGGGGGACAGGGGATCGGGTATGGCTACACCTTC.

This sequence joins TRBV4-2 and TRBJ2-7; TRBD1 agrees at 9 bases. This CDR3 is built from 18 residues. V was pared by 1 base and J by 4 bases, with 14 bases of the junction left unmatched. Germline V gene sequence: CDR1 LGHNA, CDR2 YNFKEQ. CDR3 DNA sequence: TGTGCCAGCAGCCAAGTGGGATACGAGGGACAGGGAGGATACGAGCAGTACTTC. Translation gives CASSQVGYEGQGGYEQYF.